This TCR beta chain was obtained from a study of cytomegalovirus exposure and HLA in healthy donors. For the study at large: Caucasian-associated ancestry cluster membership applied to about 80% of around 400 genotyped donors. Study-level findings and limits: Other equally common chains were less clonally expanded than HLA-associated TCR beta chains, a later analysis showed.

A remark on this clone: Its specificity is not known.

Germline V lookup: CDR1 MNHEY, CDR2 SMNVEV (reference sequence). CDR3 length: 12 residues. Trimming shortened V by 8 bases and J by 8 bases, and 15 bases separated the two germline ends. This PCR relied on a set of 60 Vbeta primers and 13 Jbeta primers. Clones were read by immunoSEQ multiplex PCR, and TCRdb kept only the in-frame ones, dropping some. Of some 130,000 clones in the sample, around 74% were seen once. The receptor was isolated from a man aged 25-45 years in good health and CMV-seronegative. The sample taken for sequencing was PBMCs. The chain carries TRBV27 and TRBJ1-2; D not resolved. Here the CDR3 DNA reads TGTGCCAGCCGAACGGGTCTTCGCGGCTACACCTTC. Translated, it gives CASRTGLRGYTF.